This T cell receptor beta chain was identified during a study of CD8+CD57+ T cells in acquired aplastic anemia. Across the study: Across the sorted CD4+ and CD8+ cells, DNA amounts averaged approximately 3.1 ug. Regarding the study as a whole: Common to patients and controls were approximately 30 CD8+ CDR3 sequences.

Genomic DNA constituted the template upon which TCR beta VDJ and CDR3 profiling was performed. TCRdb re-derived calls from the reads in MiXCR, one entry per CDR3 protein. The sample shows roughly 180,000 distinct CDR3 sequences, 45% to 60% of them seen only once. The CDR3 is made up of 13 amino acids. With 3 bases removed from V and 6 bases from J, the gap between germline ends came to 12 bases. The germline gives CDR1 DFQATT, CDR2 SNEGSKA (reference sequence). Whoever was chosen for sequencing had shown CD8+CD57+ cell expansion by flow cytometry. All participating patients were living with severe acquired aplastic anemia. Blood was sampled before the patients had received any therapy. A word on this clonotype: Antigen unknown.

The sequencing sample was made of sorted CD4+, CD8+, or CD8+CD57+ T cells (not recorded which) from PBMCs. This sequence originates from a human donor with aplastic anemia. The gene calls are TRBV20-1 and TRBJ2-1; D may be TRBD2 (7 bases). The CDR3 nucleotides read TGCAGTGCTAGGAGGGGGAGGGCCAATGAGCAGTTCTTC. Translation: CSARRGRANEQFF.